This TCR beta chain was sequenced in a study of graft-versus-host responses after intestinal transplantation. Findings and caveats of the study: The marrow of recipients harbored GvH clones, and ileum or blood showed some of them first.

Trimming left V 8 bases short and J 1 base short, with 5 bases between. Germline CDR1 LNHDA, CDR2 SQIVND (reference sequence). This CDR3 spans 11 amino acids. Here immunoSEQ multiplex PCR was the method, and the copy in TCRdb shows in-frame clones only, minus some. The sample yields some 48,000 clones, 65% to 85% seen once. Notes on this clone: The target antigen is unknown.

This clonotype was obtained from a human donor who was the organ donor for an intestinal transplant. The sequencing here drew on unstimulated CD4+ T cells sorted from spleen or lymph node cells, taken before transplant. V is TRBV19 and J is TRBJ1-1; D not resolved. CDR3 DNA sequence: TGTGCCAGTGAGTGGAACACTGAAGCTTTCTTT. The encoded protein is CASEWNTEAFF. The whole variable domain, filled in from reference TRBV19 and TRBJ1-1, reads DGGITQSPKYLFRKEGQNVTLSCEQNLNHDAMYWYRQDPGQGLRLIYYSQIVNDFQKGDIAEGYSVSREKKESFPLTVTSAQKNPTAFYLCASEWNTEAFFGQGTRLTVV.